The present entry profiles one T cell receptor (beta chain) with its context. Its antigen is as yet unknown. Clones were read by immunoSEQ multiplex PCR, and TCRdb kept only the in-frame ones, dropping some. There are tens of thousands of clones in the sample; approximately 89% occur only once, and approximately 5.2% lies in the top ten. The data were obtained in a study of T cell responses to AZD1222 COVID-19 vaccine. The study, taken as a whole, reports: Donors skewed white British and female; clonal diversity was possibly underestimated. Unmutated regions of variants are reportedly targeted by nearly half of spike-specific TCRs. Researchers took repertoire samples only after the peak T cell response had come. Only 5 or 6 individuals given AZD1222 were seropositive at baseline.

CDR1 and CDR2 (germline): LGHNA, YNFKEQ. With 0 bases removed from V and 7 bases from J, the gap between germline ends came to 15 bases. The length of the CDR3 is 16 residues. V usage is TRBV4-2 and J usage is TRBJ1-4; D unresolved. Sample: peripheral blood, taken on day 0 of MenACWY control vaccination. The receptor's source is an adult in good health. The CDR3: CASSQESGQYGEKLFF. The CDR3 bases are TGTGCCAGCAGCCAAGAAAGTGGGCAGTATGGTGAAAAACTGTTTTTT.